This T cell receptor (beta chain) derives from a study of technical replicates of blood from several donors. Some clones are missing from TCRdb's copy, which holds only in-frame ones; the method was immunoSEQ multiplex PCR. The sample holds tens of thousands of clones, over 95% seen once. V shed 7 bases and J shed 0 bases, with 16 bases lying between them. The germline V gene encodes CDR1 MDHEN and CDR2 SYDVKM. The CDR3 has 15 residues. The chain combines TRBV28 with TRBJ2-7; no reliable D call. The sequence was obtained from a human donor in good health. Sequenced sample: T cells isolated from PBMCs. CDR3 coding DNA: TGTGCCAGCACCCGATCGACTTTTAGCTCCTACGAGCAGTACTTC. The encoded protein is CASTRSTFSSYEQYF.